A selection of T cell receptor beta chains follows, all from one sample in a study of OX40 agonist ivuxolimab in advanced cancers. The protocol was immunoSEQ multiplex PCR, while the TCRdb copy is restricted to in-frame clones and leaves out a portion. The repertoire has tens of thousands of clones, more than 90% of them found once; the top ten carry approximately 3.6%. Material: CD4+ or CD8+ T cells sorted from blood, obtained in a trial of the OX40 agonist ivuxolimab. The receptors derive from an adult with an advanced solid tumor such as melanoma, head and neck, liver or kidney cancer. CDR3s include the opening cysteine and the closing phenylalanine or tryptophan. D genes are given only for firm matches. The listing skips clone size in some rows; elsewhere it reads once, few, many or a size class.

TRBV10-3	.	TRBJ2-7	.	15	TGTGCCATCAGTGAGCCGCAGGACGGAACCTACGAGCAGTACTTC	CAISEPQDGTYEQYF
TRBV10-2	.	TRBJ1-2	TRBD1	14	TGCGCCAGCACTCTGGGACAGGGCGGGTATGGCTACACCTTC	CASTLGQGGYGYTF
TRBV7-6	.	TRBJ1-2	.	13	TGTGCCAGCAGCTGGCCAGGGGTCTATGGCTACACCTTC	CASSWPGVYGYTF
TRBV21-1	.	TRBJ1-4	.	19	TGTGCCAGCACCCTACCCGAGGGGGCGCATAAAGTTATGTGGGAAAAACTGTTTTTT	CASTLPEGAHKVMWEKLFF
TRBV9	.	TRBJ2-3	.	15	TGTGCCAGCAGCGTAGAGGATAGCGGCACAGATACGCAGTATTTT	CASSVEDSGTDTQYF
TRBV10-3	.	TRBJ1-4	.	14	TGTGCCATCTGGAGCGGGGCGAGAGTTGAAAAACTGTTTTTT	CAIWSGARVEKLFF
TRBV7-9	.	TRBJ2-7	.	14	TGTGCCAGCAGCTACCCCGACAGATCCTACGAGCAGTACTTC	CASSYPDRSYEQYF
TRBV19	.	TRBJ2-3	.	15	TGTGCCAGTAGTATTCTAGGACAGATGGGGGATACGCAGTATTTT	CASSILGQMGDTQYF
TRBV13	.	TRBJ2-6	.	15	TGTGCCAGCAGCTTAATGGGGGCAGGGGCCAACGTCCTGACTTTC	CASSLMGAGANVLTF
TRBV7-2	many	TRBJ2-1	.	14	TGTGCCAGCAGCTTGGGGGGGCTAGGGAATGAGCAGTTCTTC	CASSLGGLGNEQFF
TRBV12-5	.	TRBJ2-7	.	12	TGTGCTAGTGGTTTTGGCTCCTACGAGCAGTACTTC	CASGFGSYEQYF
TRBV20-1	once	TRBJ1-3	.	11	TGCAGTGCTGACTTCGGAAACACCATATATTTT	CSADFGNTIYF
TRBV19	.	TRBJ2-5	TRBD2	15	TGTGCCAGTAGTATAGTGGGGGGGGTTCGGGAGACCCAGTACTTC	CASSIVGGVRETQYF
TRBV5-6	.	TRBJ2-1	.	15	TGTGCCAGCAGCCTCCGACAGGACTCCTACAATGAGCAGTTCTTC	CASSLRQDSYNEQFF
TRBV5-6	once	TRBJ2-1	.	14	TGTGCCAGCAGCCAGACAATAGGGTACAATGAGCAGTTCTTC	CASSQTIGYNEQFF
TRBV7-6	once	TRBJ2-7	.	14	TGTGCCAGCAGCTTAGCCTCCAACTCCTACGAGCAGTACTTC	CASSLASNSYEQYF
TRBV4-3	.	TRBJ2-5	TRBD2	15	TGCGCCAGCAGCCAAGTATGGGCGGGGGAAGAGACCCAGTACTTC	CASSQVWAGEETQYF
TRBV10-1	.	TRBJ1-6	.	13	TGCGCCAGAACATACTCCTATAATTCACCCCTCCACTTT	CARTYSYNSPLHF